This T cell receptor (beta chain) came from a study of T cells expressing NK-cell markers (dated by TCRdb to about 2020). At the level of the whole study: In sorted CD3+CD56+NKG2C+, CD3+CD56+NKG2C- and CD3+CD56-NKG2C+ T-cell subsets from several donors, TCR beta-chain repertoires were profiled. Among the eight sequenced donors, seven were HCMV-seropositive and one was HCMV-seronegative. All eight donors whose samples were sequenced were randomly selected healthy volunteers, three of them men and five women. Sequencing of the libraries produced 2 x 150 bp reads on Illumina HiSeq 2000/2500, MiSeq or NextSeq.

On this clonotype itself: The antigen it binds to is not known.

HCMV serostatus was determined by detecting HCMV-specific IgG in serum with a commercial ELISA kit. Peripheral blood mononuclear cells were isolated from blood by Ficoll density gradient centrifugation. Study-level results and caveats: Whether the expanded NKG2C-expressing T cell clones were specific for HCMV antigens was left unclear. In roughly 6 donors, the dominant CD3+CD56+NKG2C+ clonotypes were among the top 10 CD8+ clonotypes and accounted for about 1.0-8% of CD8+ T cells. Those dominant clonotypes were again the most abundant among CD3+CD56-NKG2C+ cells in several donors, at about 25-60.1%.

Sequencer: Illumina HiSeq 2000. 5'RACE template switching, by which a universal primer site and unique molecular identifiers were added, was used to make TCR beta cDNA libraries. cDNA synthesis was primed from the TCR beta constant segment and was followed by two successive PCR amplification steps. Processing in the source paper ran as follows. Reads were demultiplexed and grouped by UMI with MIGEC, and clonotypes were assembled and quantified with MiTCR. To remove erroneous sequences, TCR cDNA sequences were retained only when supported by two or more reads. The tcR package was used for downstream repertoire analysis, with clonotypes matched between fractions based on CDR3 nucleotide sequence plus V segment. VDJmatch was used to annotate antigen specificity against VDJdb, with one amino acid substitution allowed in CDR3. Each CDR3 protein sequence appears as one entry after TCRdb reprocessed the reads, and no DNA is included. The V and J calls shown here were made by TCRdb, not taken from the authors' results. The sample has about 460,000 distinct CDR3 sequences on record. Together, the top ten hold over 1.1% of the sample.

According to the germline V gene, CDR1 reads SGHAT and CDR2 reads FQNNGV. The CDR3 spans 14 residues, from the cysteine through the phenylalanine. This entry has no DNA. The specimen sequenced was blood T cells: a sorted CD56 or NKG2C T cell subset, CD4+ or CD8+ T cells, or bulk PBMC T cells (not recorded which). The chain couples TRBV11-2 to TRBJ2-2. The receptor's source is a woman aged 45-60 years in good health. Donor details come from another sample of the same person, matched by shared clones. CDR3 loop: CASSFARATGELFF.